This TCR beta chain was profiled in a study of siplizumab effects on memory and regulatory T cells. Clones were read by immunoSEQ multiplex PCR, and TCRdb kept only the in-frame ones, dropping some. Seen here are 60,000 or so clones, 85% to 95% observed once, and the top ten hold around two fifths. The CDR3 extends over 15 amino acids. CDR1 SGHDT and CDR2 YYEEEE come from the germline V gene. Trimming stripped 0 bases from V and 4 bases from J, with 10 bases between. The sample was CD8+ T cells sorted from blood. V and J are TRBV5-6 and TRBJ2-2; D gene unclear. The TCR originated in a human donor in good health. CDR3 sequence reads: CASSLGGAVTGELFF. The CDR3 region has the DNA TGTGCCAGCAGCTTGGGCGGAGCCGTCACCGGGGAGCTGTTTTTT.